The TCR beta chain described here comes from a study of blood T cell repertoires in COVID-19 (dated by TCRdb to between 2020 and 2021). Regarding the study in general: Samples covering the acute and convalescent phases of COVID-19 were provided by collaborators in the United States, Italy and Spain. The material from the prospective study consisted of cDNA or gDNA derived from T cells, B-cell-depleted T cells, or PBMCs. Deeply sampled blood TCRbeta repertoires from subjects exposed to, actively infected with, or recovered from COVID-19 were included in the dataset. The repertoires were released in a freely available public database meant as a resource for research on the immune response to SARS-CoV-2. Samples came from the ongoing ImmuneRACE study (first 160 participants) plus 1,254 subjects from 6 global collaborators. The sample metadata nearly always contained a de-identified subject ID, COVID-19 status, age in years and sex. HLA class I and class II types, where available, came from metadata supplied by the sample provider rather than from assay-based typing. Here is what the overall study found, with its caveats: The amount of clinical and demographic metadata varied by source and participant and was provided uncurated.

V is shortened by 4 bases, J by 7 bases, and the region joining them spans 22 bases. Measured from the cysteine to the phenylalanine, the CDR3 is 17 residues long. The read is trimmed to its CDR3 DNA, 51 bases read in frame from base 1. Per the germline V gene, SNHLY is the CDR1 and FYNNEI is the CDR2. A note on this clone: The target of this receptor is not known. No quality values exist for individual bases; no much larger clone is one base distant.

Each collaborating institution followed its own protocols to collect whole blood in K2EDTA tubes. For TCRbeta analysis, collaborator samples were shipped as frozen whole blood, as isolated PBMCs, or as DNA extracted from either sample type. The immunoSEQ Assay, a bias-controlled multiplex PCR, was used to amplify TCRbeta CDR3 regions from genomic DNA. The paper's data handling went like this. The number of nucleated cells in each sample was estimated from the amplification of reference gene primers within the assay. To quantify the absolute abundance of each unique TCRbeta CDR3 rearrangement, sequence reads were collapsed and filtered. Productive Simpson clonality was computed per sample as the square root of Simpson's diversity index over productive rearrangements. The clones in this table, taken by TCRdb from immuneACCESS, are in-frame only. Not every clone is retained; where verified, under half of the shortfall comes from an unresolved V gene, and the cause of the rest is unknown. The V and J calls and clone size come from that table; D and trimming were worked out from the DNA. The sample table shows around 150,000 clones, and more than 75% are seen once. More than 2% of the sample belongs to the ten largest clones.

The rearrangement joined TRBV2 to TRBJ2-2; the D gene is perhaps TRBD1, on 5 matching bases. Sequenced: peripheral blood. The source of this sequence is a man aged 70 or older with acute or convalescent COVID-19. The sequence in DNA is TGTGCCAGCAGTGTCCCGGAAGGGGCTAGGGATGACGGGGAGCTGTTTTTT. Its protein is CASSVPEGARDDGELFF.